A single sample is the source of the 5 T cell receptor beta chains below, sequenced in a study of T cell responses to AZD1222 COVID-19 vaccine. The assay was immunoSEQ multiplex PCR, and TCRdb's table has in-frame clones only and misses some. The sample contains around 100,000 clones, around nine tenths of which appear only once. Sequences were derived from peripheral blood, sampled 28 days after the second AZD1222 dose. These receptors were collected from an adult who received the AZD1222 COVID-19 vaccine.

This clone showed up just once. The chain couples TRBV6-5 to TRBJ1-2; 7 nucleotides match TRBD1. The CDR3 loop spans 15 amino acids. The V gene's germline CDR1 is MNHEY and CDR2 SVGAGI. Trimming removed 5 bases from V and 4 bases from J; junction bases left unmatched: 10. CDR3 bases: TGTGCCAGCAGTATATACAGGGGCGGGCTCTATGGCTACACCTTC. This sequence encodes CASSIYRGGLYGYTF.

This chain connects TRBV18 to TRBJ2-2; 13 positions match TRBD2. CDR3 length: 17 residues. V lost 5 bases to trimming and J lost 7 bases; unmatched junction nucleotides: 10. CDR1 and CDR2 (germline): KGHSH, LQKENI. The CDR3 nucleotides read TGTGCCAGCTCATCCGGGACTAGCGGGACGAGGAACGGGGAGCTGTTTTTT. As protein: CASSSGTSGTRNGELFF.

This chain uses TRBV2 with TRBJ2-1, with 11 positions matching TRBD2. The CDR3 has 14 residues. Germline values: CDR1 SNHLY, CDR2 FYNNEI. V shed 3 bases, J shed 8 bases, and the junction held 3 bases outside the gene matches. CDR3: CASSELLAGDEQFF. CDR3 nucleotides: TGTGCCAGCAGTGAGTTACTAGCGGGAGATGAGCAGTTCTTC.

The chain carries TRBV9 and TRBJ2-5; 7 bases map to TRBD1. With V trimmed by 4 bases and J by 5 bases, 5 bases remained unmatched. The CDR3 sequence is 13 residues long. The germline V gene has CDR1 SGDLS and CDR2 YYNGEE. The CDR3 nucleotides are TGTGCCAGCAGCAAGGGACAGTTGGAGACCCAGTACTTC. Translation gives CASSKGQLETQYF.

The chain employs TRBV2 and TRBJ1-5, with TRBD1 as a possible D gene (5 bases). CDR1 and CDR2 (germline): SNHLY, FYNNEI. V gave up 3 bases and J gave up 0 bases, with 6 bases separating them. The CDR3 is 14 amino acids. The CDR3 bases are TGTGCCAGCAGTGACAGGGTTAGCAATCAGCCCCAGCATTTT. Protein: CASSDRVSNQPQHF. Variable domain in full (rest from reference TRBV2 and TRBJ1-5): EPEVTQTPSHQVTQMGQEVILRCVPISNHLYFYWYRQILGQKVEFLVSFYNNEISEKSEIFDDQFSVERPDGSNFTLKIRSTKLEDSAMYFCASSDRVSNQPQHFGDGTRLSIL.